The sequence of this T cell receptor (beta chain) was determined in a study of T cells after somatic rescue of genetic block. Generated by immunoSEQ multiplex PCR, the TCRdb table keeps only in-frame clones and is missing some. Of around 57,000 clones listed, 95% to 96% are singletons. The CDR3 sequence is 17 residues long. Trimming left V 0 bases short and J 1 base short, with 16 bases between. This TCR was recovered from a child younger than two. Sequencing used peripheral blood mononuclear cells (PBMCs). The chain combines TRBV5-3 with TRBJ1-1, with D possibly TRBD1 on 6 matching bases. TRBV5-3 is identified as an open reading frame with a role that is uncertain. For the CDR3, the DNA is TGTGCCAGAAGCTTGGCCCTCCTGGACAGCCCGAACACTGAAGCTTTCTTT. This translates into CARSLALLDSPNTEAFF.